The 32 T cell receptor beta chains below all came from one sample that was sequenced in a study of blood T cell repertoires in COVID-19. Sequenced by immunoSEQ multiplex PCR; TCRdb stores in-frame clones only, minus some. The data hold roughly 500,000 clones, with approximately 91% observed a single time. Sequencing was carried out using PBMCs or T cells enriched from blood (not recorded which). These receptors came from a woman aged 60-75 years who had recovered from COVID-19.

CDR3 coding DNA: TGTGCCAGCAGTGAAGCGTTAGGGGGCCTCAACTATGGCTACACCTTC. This codes for CASSEALGGLNYGYTF. The chain couples TRBV6-1 to TRBJ1-2; TRBD1 aligns across 7 bases. This CDR3 is 16 amino acids long. The germline CDR1 and CDR2 sequences are MNHNS and SASEGT. Trimming at V came to 0 bases and at J to 2 bases, leaving 6 bases not matched to a gene.

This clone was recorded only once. CDR3 coding DNA: TGTGCCAGCAGCAATAGCGGGGGGCACTACAATGAGCAGTTCTTC. Its translation is CASSNSGGHYNEQFF. This chain joins TRBV2 and TRBJ2-1, with 10 bases fitting TRBD2. V gave up 6 bases and J gave up 3 bases; unmatched junction bases: 5. CDR1 and CDR2 (germline): SNHLY, FYNNEI. The CDR3 consists of 15 residues.

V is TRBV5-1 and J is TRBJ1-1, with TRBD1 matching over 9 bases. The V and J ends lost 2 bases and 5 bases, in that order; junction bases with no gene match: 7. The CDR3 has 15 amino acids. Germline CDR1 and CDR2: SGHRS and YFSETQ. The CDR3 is CASSLSGTGKTEAFF. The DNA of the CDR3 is TGCGCCAGCAGCTTATCCGGGACAGGGAAGACTGAAGCTTTCTTT.

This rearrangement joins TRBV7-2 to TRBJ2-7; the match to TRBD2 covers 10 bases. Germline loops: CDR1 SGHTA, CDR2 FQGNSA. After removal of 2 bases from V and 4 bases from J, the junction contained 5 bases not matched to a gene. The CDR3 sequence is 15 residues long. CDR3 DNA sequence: TGTGCCAGCAGCTTATCTAGCGGGGGAATTTACGAGCAGTACGTC. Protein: CASSLSSGGIYEQYV.

CDR3 region: CASSLWGPNNEQFF. Written as DNA, the CDR3 is TGCGCCAGCAGCTTGTGGGGGCCAAACAATGAGCAGTTCTTC. The V call is TRBV5-1, the J call TRBJ2-1, with D possibly TRBD1 on 6 matching bases. CDR1 is SGHRS, CDR2 YFSETQ, per germline. The CDR3 is 14 residues long. V gave up 1 base and J gave up 5 bases, with 10 bases separating them. Together with reference TRBV5-1 and TRBJ2-1, the CDR3 gives the full variable domain: KAGVTQTPRYLIKTRGQQVTLSCSPISGHRSVSWYQQTPGQGLQFLFEYFSETQRNKGNFPGRFSGRQFSNSRSEMNVSTLELGDSALYLCASSLWGPNNEQFFGPGTRLTVL.

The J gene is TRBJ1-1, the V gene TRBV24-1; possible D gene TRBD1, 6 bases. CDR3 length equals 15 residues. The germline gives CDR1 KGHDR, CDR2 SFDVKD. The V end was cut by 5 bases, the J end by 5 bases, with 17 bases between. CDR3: CATSVGRGTGTEAFF. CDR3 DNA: TGTGCCACCAGTGTTGGGAGGGGGACGGGGACTGAAGCTTTCTTT.

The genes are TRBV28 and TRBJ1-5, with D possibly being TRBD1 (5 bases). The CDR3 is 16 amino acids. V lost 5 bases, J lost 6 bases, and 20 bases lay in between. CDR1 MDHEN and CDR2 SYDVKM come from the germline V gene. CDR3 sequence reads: CASSPRTGGDSQPQHF. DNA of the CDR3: TGTGCCAGCAGTCCCCGGACGGGGGGGGATAGTCAGCCCCAGCATTTT.

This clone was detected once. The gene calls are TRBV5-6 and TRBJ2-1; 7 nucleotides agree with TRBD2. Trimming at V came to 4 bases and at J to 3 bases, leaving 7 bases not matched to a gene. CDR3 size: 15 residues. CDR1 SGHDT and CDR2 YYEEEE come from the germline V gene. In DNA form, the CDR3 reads TGTGCCAGCAGCCGGGGGAGGGCCTACTACAATGAGCAGTTCTTC. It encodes CASSRGRAYYNEQFF.

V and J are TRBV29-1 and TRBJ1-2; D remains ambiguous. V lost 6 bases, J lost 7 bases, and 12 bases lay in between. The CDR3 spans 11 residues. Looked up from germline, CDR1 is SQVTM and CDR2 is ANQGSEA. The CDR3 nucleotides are TGCAGCGTGGTCGAGTTCCTTGGCTACACCTTC. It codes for CSVVEFLGYTF.

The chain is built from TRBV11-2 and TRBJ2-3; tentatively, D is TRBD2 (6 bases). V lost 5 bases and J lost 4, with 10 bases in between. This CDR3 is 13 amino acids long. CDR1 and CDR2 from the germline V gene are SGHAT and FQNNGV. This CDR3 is CASSPVAADTQYF. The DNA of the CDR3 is TGTGCCAGCAGCCCCGTAGCGGCAGATACGCAGTATTTT.

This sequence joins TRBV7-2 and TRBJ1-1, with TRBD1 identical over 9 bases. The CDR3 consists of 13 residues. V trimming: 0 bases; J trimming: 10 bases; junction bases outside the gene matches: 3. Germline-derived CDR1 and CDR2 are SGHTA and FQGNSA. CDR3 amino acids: CASSLATGGGAFF. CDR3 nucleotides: TGTGCCAGCAGCTTAGCCACAGGGGGCGGAGCTTTCTTT.

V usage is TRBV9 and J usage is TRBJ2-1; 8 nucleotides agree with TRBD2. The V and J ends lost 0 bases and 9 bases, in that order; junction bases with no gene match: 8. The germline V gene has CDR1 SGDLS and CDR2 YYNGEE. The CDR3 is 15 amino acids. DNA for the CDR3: TGTGCCAGCAGCGTAGCGGCGGGGGGAGTTCGTGAGCAGTTCTTC. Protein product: CASSVAAGGVREQFF.

CDR3 DNA: TGCAGTGCTCGTGGGGGGACAGGGGGAGTGGGTGAAAAACTGTTTTTT. This translates into CSARGGTGGVGEKLFF. The chain links TRBV20-1 to TRBJ1-4; TRBD1 agrees at 11 bases. The ends lost 5 bases at V and 7 bases at J; junction bases unmatched: 12. Germline-derived CDR1 and CDR2 are DFQATT and SNEGSKA (reference sequence). CDR3 size: 16 residues.

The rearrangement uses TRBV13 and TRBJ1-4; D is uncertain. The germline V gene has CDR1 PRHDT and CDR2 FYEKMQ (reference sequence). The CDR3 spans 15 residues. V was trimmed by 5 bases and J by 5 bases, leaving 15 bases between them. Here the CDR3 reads CASSPEGARNEKLFF. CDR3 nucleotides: TGTGCCAGCAGCCCCGAGGGCGCGAGGAATGAAAAACTGTTTTTT.

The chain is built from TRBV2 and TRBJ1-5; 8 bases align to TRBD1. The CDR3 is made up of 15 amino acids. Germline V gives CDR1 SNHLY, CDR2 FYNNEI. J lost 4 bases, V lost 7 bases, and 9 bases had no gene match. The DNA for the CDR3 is TGTGCCAGCAACACCCGGACAGGGCTAAATCAGCCCCAGCATTTT. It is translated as CASNTRTGLNQPQHF.

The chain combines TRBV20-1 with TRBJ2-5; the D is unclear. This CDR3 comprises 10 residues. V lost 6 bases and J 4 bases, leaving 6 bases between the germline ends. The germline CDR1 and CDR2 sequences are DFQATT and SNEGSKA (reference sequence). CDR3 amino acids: CSARRETQYF. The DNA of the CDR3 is TGCAGTGCCCGTCGAGAGACCCAGTACTTC.

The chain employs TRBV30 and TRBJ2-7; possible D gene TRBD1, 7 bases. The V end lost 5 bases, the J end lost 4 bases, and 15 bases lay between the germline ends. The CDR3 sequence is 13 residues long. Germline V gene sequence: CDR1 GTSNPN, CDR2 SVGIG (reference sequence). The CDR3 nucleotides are TGTGCCTGGGGCGAGACAGGGAGGTACGAGCAGTACTTC. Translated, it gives CAWGETGRYEQYF.

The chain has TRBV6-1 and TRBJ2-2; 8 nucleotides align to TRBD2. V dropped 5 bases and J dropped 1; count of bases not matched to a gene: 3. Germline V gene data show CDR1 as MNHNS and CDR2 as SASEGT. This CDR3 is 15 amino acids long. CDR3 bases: TGTGCCAGCAGTCGGGGGGGCGGGAACACCGGGGAGCTGTTTTTT. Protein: CASSRGGGNTGELFF.

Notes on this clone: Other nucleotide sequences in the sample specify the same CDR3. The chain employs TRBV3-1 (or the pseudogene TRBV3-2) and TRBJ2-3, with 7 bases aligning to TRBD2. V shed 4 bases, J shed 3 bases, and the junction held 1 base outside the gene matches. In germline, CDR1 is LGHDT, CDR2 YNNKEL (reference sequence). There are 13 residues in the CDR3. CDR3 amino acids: CASSREGTDTQYF. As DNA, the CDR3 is TGTGCCAGCAGCCGGGAGGGAACAGATACGCAGTATTTT.

DNA of the CDR3: TGTGCCAGCAGTAGACAGGGGGTCGCCGTCGATGGCTACACCTTC. Translating gives CASSRQGVAVDGYTF. The V gene is TRBV6-2 or TRBV6-3, the J gene TRBJ1-2; TRBD1 agrees at 9 bases. The length of the CDR3 is 15 residues. The V and J ends lost 5 bases and 6 bases, in that order; junction bases with no gene match: 10. Germline-derived CDR1 and CDR2 are MNHEY and SVGEGT.

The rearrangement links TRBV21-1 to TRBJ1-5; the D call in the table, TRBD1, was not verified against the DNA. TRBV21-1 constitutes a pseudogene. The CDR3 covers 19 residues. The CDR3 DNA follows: TGTGCCAGCAGCAAAGTTCAGGACAGGGCCCCCTATAGCAATCAGCCCCAGCATTTT. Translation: CASSKVQDRAPYSNQPQHF.

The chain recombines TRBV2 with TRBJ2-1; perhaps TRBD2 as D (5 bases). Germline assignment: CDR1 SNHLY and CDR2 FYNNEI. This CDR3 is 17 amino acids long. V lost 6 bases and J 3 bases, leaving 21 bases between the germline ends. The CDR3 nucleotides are TGTGCCAGCAGCCGACGGGGTGGGGAAACTGGCTACAATGAGCAGTTCTTC. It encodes CASSRRGGETGYNEQFF.

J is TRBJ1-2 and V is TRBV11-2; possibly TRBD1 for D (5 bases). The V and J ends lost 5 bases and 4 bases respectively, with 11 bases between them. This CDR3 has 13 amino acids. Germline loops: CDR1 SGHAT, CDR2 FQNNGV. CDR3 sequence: CASSPDIFYGYTF. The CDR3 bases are TGTGCCAGCAGCCCGGACATCTTCTATGGCTACACCTTC.

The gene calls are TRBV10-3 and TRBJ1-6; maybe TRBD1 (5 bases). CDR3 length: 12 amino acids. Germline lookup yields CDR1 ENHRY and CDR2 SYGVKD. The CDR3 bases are TGTGCGTCCCAGACGGGGGATTCACCCCTCCACTTT. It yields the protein CASQTGDSPLHF.

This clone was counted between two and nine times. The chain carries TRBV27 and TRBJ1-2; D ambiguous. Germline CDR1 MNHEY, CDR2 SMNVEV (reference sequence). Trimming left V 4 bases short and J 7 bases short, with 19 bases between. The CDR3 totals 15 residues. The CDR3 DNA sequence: TGTGCCAGCAGTTCTCTTTACCAGGCCCCCCTTGGCTACACCTTC. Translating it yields CASSSLYQAPLGYTF.

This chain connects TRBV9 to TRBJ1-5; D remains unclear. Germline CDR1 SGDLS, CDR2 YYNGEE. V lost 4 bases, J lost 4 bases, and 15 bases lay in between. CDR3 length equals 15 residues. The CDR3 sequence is CASSPGRAGNQPQHF. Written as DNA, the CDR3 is TGTGCCAGCAGCCCTGGGAGGGCTGGGAATCAGCCCCAGCATTTT.

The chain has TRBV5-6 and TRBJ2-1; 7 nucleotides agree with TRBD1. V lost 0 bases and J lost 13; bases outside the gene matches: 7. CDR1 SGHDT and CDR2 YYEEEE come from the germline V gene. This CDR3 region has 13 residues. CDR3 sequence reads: CASSLVGQENQFF. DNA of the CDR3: TGTGCCAGCAGCTTGGTTGGACAGGAGAATCAGTTCTTC. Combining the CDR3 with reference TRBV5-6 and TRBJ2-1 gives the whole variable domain DAGVTQSPTHLIKTRGQQVTLRCSPKSGHDTVSWYQQALGQGPQFIFQYYEEEERQRGNFPDRFSGHQFPNYSSELNVNALLLGDSALYLCASSLVGQENQFFGPGTRLTVL.

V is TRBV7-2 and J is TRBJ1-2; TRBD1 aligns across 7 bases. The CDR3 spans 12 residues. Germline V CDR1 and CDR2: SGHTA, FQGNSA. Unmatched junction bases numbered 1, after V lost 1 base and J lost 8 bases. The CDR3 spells CASSLGTGGYTF. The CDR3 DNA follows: TGTGCCAGCAGCTTAGGGACAGGAGGCTACACCTTC.

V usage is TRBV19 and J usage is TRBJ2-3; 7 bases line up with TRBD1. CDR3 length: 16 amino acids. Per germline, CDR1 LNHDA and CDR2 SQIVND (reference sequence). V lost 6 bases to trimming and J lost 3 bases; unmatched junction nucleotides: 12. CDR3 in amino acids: CASRGSTGSPTDTQYF. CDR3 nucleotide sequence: TGTGCCAGTAGGGGGTCGACAGGGTCCCCGACAGATACGCAGTATTTT.

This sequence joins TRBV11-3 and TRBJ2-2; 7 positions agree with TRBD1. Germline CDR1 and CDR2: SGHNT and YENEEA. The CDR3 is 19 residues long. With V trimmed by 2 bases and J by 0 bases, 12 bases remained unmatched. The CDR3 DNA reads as TGTGCCAGCAGCTTATGGGGGCGGTGGGGGACAGCGAACACCGGGGAGCTGTTTTTT. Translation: CASSLWGRWGTANTGELFF.

The DNA of the CDR3 is TGTGCCAGCAGCTTAGATCTGATGCAGGGGTTGACCAAAAACATTCAGTACTTC. This gives the protein CASSLDLMQGLTKNIQYF. This sequence joins TRBV11-3 and TRBJ2-4; D possibly corresponds to TRBD1 (6 bases). Germline V gene sequence: CDR1 SGHNT, CDR2 YENEEA. V gave up 0 bases and J gave up 2 bases, with 17 bases separating them. The CDR3 spans 18 residues.

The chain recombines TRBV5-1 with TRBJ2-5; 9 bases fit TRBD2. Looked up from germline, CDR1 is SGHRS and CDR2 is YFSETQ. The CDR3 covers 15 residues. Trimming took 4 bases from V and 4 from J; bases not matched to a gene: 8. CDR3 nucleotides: TGCGCCAGCAGCCCCGGAATAGCGGGGGTAGAGACCCAGTACTTC. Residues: CASSPGIAGVETQYF.